The TCR beta chain under discussion was sequenced for a study of T cells in localized non-small cell lung cancer (TCRdb year 2020). As for the study more broadly: The study examined T cell repertoires in a few hundred patients with early-stage NSCLC and compared tumors with uninvolved tumor-adjacent lungs. All 250 or so NSCLC patients in the cohort were treatment-naive and had localized lung tumors that were resected. Of the NSCLC patients, around 140 were male and some 97 were female, and the mean age was approximately 64 years. The research as a whole found: Because multi-region tumor sequencing was not done, intratumor heterogeneity could not be ruled out. Uninvolved tumor-adjacent lung showed the highest T cell clonality, higher than tumor, which suggests more focused antigenic responses in the uninvolved tumor-adjacent lung. A median of around 50 of the top 100 tumor clones were detected in paired uninvolved adjacent lung, and 28 of these tumor clones were also found among the top 100 clones of the paired uninvolved adjacent lung. Since the design was exploratory, TCR variables were selected using unadjusted p-values with no false-discovery rate correction. Higher blood T cell density associated with longer overall survival, while higher adjacent-lung clonality associated with shorter survival.

The immunoSEQ Assay was used to sequence TCR beta CDR3 regions from DNA. In the paper's pipeline: T cell density was computed as TCR beta template counts normalized to usable DNA estimated by amplifying housekeeping genes. Richness was estimated with the preseqR package, extrapolating to 400,000 templates for PBMC samples and 120,000 templates for tissue samples. Clonality was calculated as one minus Pielou's evenness. Differential abundance testing on productive amino-acid clonotypes, with a minimum total count of 5 and an alpha of 0.1, was used to identify tissue-enriched TCRs. The Jaccard Index and the Morisita Overlap Index were used to quantify repertoire overlap between compartments. GLIPH grouped TCR beta CDR3s together with public tetramer-defined viral CDR3s, and a viral motif had to include at least three viral sequences and show V-gene enrichment. The table was pulled from immuneACCESS by TCRdb, which kept in-frame rearrangements only. Such tables lose some clones; where checked, under half of the loss comes from unresolved V genes, and the rest has no known cause. D and trimming come from the DNA, and the V and J calls and clone size come from that table. This sample is represented by 75,000 to 95,000 clones; roughly 90% of them were singletons. The ten largest clones capture over 12% of the sample.

For this clone: Which antigen it targets is not known. Nothing much larger sits one base from this clone, and base qualities are not available.

At diagnosis, peripheral blood, uninvolved tumor-adjacent lung and tumor were collected and were preserved as a mix of fresh-frozen and FFPE material. Blood samples were analyzed as peripheral blood mononuclear cells for TCR repertoire profiling. CDR1 SGHRS and CDR2 YFSETQ are derived from the germline V gene. Its CDR3 holds 15 amino acids, cysteine through phenylalanine. The kept DNA is CDR3 alone, 45 bases in frame from the first base. Trimming takes 4 bases from V and 2 bases from J, and the germline ends sit 16 bases apart. This specimen was peripheral blood, taken before any cancer treatment. This clonotype originated in a man aged 40 to 70 with stage I squamous cell lung carcinoma. The sequence joins TRBV5-1 to TRBJ2-7, with a weak D call of TRBD1 (5 bases match). CDR3 loop: CASSAQAYATYEQYF. Read as DNA, the sequence is TGCGCCAGCAGCGCACAGGCTTATGCGACCTACGAGCAGTACTTC.